Each of the 19 T cell receptor beta chains below was sequenced from the same sample in a study of beta chain features in type 1 diabetes. The whole isolated RNA underwent reverse transcription, so sequencing captured expressed TCRB transcripts. Generated by immunoSEQ multiplex PCR, the TCRdb table keeps only in-frame clones and is missing some. The sample lists just over 600,000 clones; roughly a sixth were seen once. Source material: naive CD4+ T cells from blood. The receptors here all came from a man aged 18 to 35 in good health.

Comment on this clone: Other DNA sequences in this specimen translate into the identical CDR3. V is TRBV29-1 and J is TRBJ2-7, with D uncertain. The V end lost 4 bases, the J end lost 0 bases, and 4 bases lay between the germline ends. CDR1 SQVTM and CDR2 ANQGSEA come from the germline V gene. The CDR3 is 11 residues long. The CDR3 here is CSVASSYEQYF. CDR3 DNA: TGCAGCGTTGCTAGCTCCTACGAGCAGTACTTC.

This sequence joins TRBV4-1 and TRBJ2-5; 9 bases match TRBD2. The CDR3 totals 18 residues. The trim removed 4 bases at V and 11 bases at J, leaving 23 bases unmatched. The germline CDR1 and CDR2 sequences are MGHRA and YSYEKL. In DNA, the CDR3 is TGCGCCAGCAGCCTAAGCCCAACCCGGGGACTAGCCGGAGAGGCTCAGTACTTC. This gives the protein CASSLSPTRGLAGEAQYF.

The sample holds a few counts of this clone. The gene calls are TRBV5-1 and TRBJ1-1; no clear D gene. The CDR3 runs to 13 residues. The germline V gene has CDR1 SGHRS and CDR2 YFSETQ. With 3 bases removed from V and 3 bases from J, the gap between germline ends came to 9 bases. The chain's CDR3 is CASSSWGDTEAFF. The CDR3 nucleotides read TGCGCCAGCAGCTCCTGGGGAGACACTGAAGCTTTCTTT.

This sequence joins TRBV4-2 and TRBJ1-5; D is ambiguous. V lost 6 bases to trimming and J lost 5 bases, with 11 bases between them. From germline, CDR1 is LGHNA and CDR2 YNFKEQ. The CDR3 is 13 amino acids. CDR3: CASSEGQDQPQHF. CDR3 sequence (DNA): TGTGCCAGCAGTGAAGGGCAAGATCAGCCCCAGCATTTT.

This chain uses TRBV7-2 with TRBJ1-2; 7 bases agree with TRBD1. The germline V gene has CDR1 SGHTA and CDR2 FQGNSA. With V trimmed by 5 bases and J by 1 base, 4 bases remained unmatched. The CDR3 is made up of 14 amino acids. CDR3 sequence: CASSAGQLNYGYTF. CDR3 coding DNA: TGTGCCAGCAGCGCGGGACAGCTTAACTATGGCTACACCTTC.

The CDR3 region has the DNA TGCGCCAGCAGCCCCCGACAGGGCCCGAGCTCCTACGAGCAGTACTTC. Amino acid sequence: CASSPRQGPSSYEQYF. This sequence joins TRBV5-1 and TRBJ2-7; 7 bases match TRBD1. This CDR3 contains 16 residues. Germline-derived CDR1 and CDR2 are SGHRS and YFSETQ. The junction had 10 bases not matched to a gene; V was cut back by 4 bases and J by 0 bases.

In this sample, this clone turned up a few times. The chain is built from TRBV11-2 and TRBJ2-5; D possibly corresponds to TRBD2 (6 bases). Trimming took off 7 bases at V and 1 base at J, with 16 bases between the two ends. The CDR3 spans 15 residues. Germline V gives CDR1 SGHAT, CDR2 FQNNGV. The CDR3 sequence: CASNLLGEVQETQYF. CDR3 coding DNA: TGTGCCAGCAACCTGCTGGGGGAGGTCCAAGAGACCCAGTACTTC. The entire variable domain, with the rest obtained from reference TRBV11-2 and TRBJ2-5, is as follows: EAGVAQSPRYKIIEKRQSVAFWCNPISGHATLYWYQQILGQGPKLLIQFQNNGVVDDSQLPKDRFSAERLKGVDSTLKIQPAKLEDSAVYLCASNLLGEVQETQYFGPGTRLLVL.

The V call is TRBV5-4, the J call TRBJ1-2; TRBD1 matches 8 bases. V lost 4 bases and J lost 3; bases outside the gene matches: 5. The length of the CDR3 is 14 residues. In germline, CDR1 is SGHNT, CDR2 YYREEE (reference sequence). The CDR3: CASSPSTGDYGYTF. The CDR3 nucleotides read TGTGCCAGCAGCCCTTCGACAGGGGACTATGGCTACACCTTC.

This chain uses TRBV5-6 with TRBJ2-7, with D tentatively TRBD2 (5 bases). The length of the CDR3 is 15 residues. The V end lost 1 base, the J end lost 2 bases, and 13 bases lay between the germline ends. The V gene's germline CDR1 is SGHDT and CDR2 YYEEEE. The CDR3 nucleotides are TGTGCCAGCAGCTTGTCGGGGAGACGGCCCTACGAGCAGTACTTC. It encodes CASSLSGRRPYEQYF.

The chain employs TRBV4-2 and TRBJ1-4; 8 nucleotides line up with TRBD1. CDR1 and CDR2 (germline): LGHNA, YNFKEQ. CDR3 length: 15 residues. Losses at the gene ends were 3 bases for V and 6 bases for J; bases not matched to a gene: 6. CDR3 loop: CASSHPDREHEKLFF. Here the CDR3 DNA reads TGTGCCAGCAGCCACCCGGACAGGGAACATGAAAAACTGTTTTTT.

V usage is TRBV5-1 and J usage is TRBJ1-1; tentative D call: TRBD1 (6 bases). V was shortened by 3 bases and J by 1 base, with 10 bases between the two germline ends. Germline V gene lookup returns CDR1 SGHRS and CDR2 YFSETQ. CDR3 length: 14 residues. The CDR3 loop reads CASSSATGNTEAFF. The DNA for the CDR3 is TGCGCCAGCAGCTCGGCGACAGGGAACACTGAAGCTTTCTTT.

This chain links TRBV19 with TRBJ1-1; TRBD1 might be the D (5 bases). V gave up 5 bases and J gave up 5 bases, with 12 bases separating them. The germline CDR1 and CDR2 sequences are LNHDA and SQIVND (reference sequence). This CDR3 is 13 amino acids long. In nucleotides, the CDR3 is TGTGCCAGTAGTCCCCAGGGTAGGACTGAAGCTTTCTTT. Residues: CASSPQGRTEAFF.

The chain carries TRBV4-3 and TRBJ2-6; D not resolved. Germline V gene lookup returns CDR1 LGHNA and CDR2 YSLEER. The CDR3 totals 16 residues. V lost 3 bases and J 0 bases, leaving 9 bases between the germline ends. The CDR3 sequence is CASSQPPHSGANVLTF. CDR3 nucleotides: TGCGCCAGCAGCCAGCCCCCCCACTCTGGGGCCAACGTCCTGACTTTC.

This chain connects TRBV5-4 to TRBJ2-7, with 9 bases matching TRBD1. The CDR3 has 16 residues. Per the germline V gene, CDR1 is SGHNT and CDR2 is YYREEE (reference sequence). Unmatched junction bases numbered 11, after V lost 3 bases and J lost 4 bases. The CDR3 DNA reads as TGTGCCAGCAGCTCCGGCTCCGGGACAGGGCGGTACGAGCAGTACTTC. Amino acid sequence: CASSSGSGTGRYEQYF.

V is TRBV7-9 and J is TRBJ2-5; unclear D gene. Germline assignment: CDR1 SEHNR and CDR2 FQNEAQ (reference sequence). The CDR3 covers 14 residues. V lost 2 bases and J lost 2, with 9 bases in between. This CDR3 reads CASSLQEIQETQYF. Here the CDR3 DNA reads TGTGCCAGCAGCTTACAGGAAATTCAAGAGACCCAGTACTTC.

In its sample, this clone was seen a few times. V and J are TRBV5-4 and TRBJ1-1, with 7 bases fitting TRBD1. Germline V gives CDR1 SGHNT, CDR2 YYREEE (reference sequence). The J segment lost 1 base and the V segment lost 3 bases, leaving 6 bases of the junction unmatched. CDR3 length: 15 residues. CDR3: CASSSGQKQNTEAFF. Here the CDR3 DNA reads TGTGCCAGCAGCTCGGGACAGAAACAGAACACTGAAGCTTTCTTT.

The chain combines TRBV19 with TRBJ1-5, with no clear D. This CDR3 is built from 14 residues. Trimming stripped 5 bases from V and 7 bases from J, with 15 bases between. Germline V CDR1 and CDR2: LNHDA, SQIVND (reference sequence). In DNA, the CDR3 is TGTGCCAGTAGTTGGTTGGCGGGGAGGCAGCCCCAGCATTTT. It specifies CASSWLAGRQPQHF.

About this clone itself: The sample carries other DNA sequences with the same CDR3. This chain links TRBV18 with TRBJ1-2, with D possibly being TRBD1 (5 bases). There are 13 residues in the CDR3. V was clipped by 2 bases and J by 5 bases, with 9 bases between them. CDR1 and CDR2 (germline): KGHSH, LQKENI. In DNA, the CDR3 is TGTGCCAGCTCACCAGGGGAGGGGTATGGCTACACCTTC. It codes for CASSPGEGYGYTF. Supplemented by reference TRBV18 and TRBJ1-2, the full variable domain reads NAGVMQNPRHLVRRRGQEARLRCSPMKGHSHVYWYRQLPEEGLKFMVYLQKENIIDESGMPKERFSAEFPKEGPSILRIQQVVRGDSAAYFCASSPGEGYGYTFGSGTRLTVV.

The chain joins TRBV30 to TRBJ2-5, with 7 bases lining up with TRBD1. CDR1 GTSNPN and CDR2 SVGIG come from the germline V gene (reference sequence). The CDR3 spans 12 residues. V gave up 0 bases and J gave up 11 bases; unmatched junction bases: 6. DNA for the CDR3: TGTGCCTGGAGTGTCGACAGGGTACTGCAGTACTTC. Its translation is CAWSVDRVLQYF.